This TCR beta chain was identified during a study of shared T cell receptors in the human thymus. Profiled with immunoSEQ multiplex PCR; TCRdb holds only in-frame clones, not every one. This sample has roughly 700,000 clones, with roughly 90% found just once. This CDR3 region has 14 residues. The V gene's germline CDR1 is MGHDK and CDR2 SYGVNS. These data were also reused for a study on human thymus T cells. That work adds: Thymus tissue for the work was resected from patients undergoing corrective heart surgery. It looked as if thymic and blood repertoires used V and J genes in a biased way. In unrelated individuals, thymic repertoires overlapped highly, according to related research.

V usage is TRBV25-1 and J usage is TRBJ2-5; 7 nucleotides agree with TRBD2. The J call could be wrong; TRBJ2-7 is a better fit for the DNA end. The receptor was derived from a boy in the first two years of life with a congenital heart defect. Sequencing was done on a sample of thymocytes. The CDR3 sequence: CASSEAGDSYEQYF. CDR3 DNA sequence: TGTGCCAGCAGTGAGGCGGGAGACAGCTACGAGCAGTACTTC.